This T cell receptor (beta chain) was documented in a study of Graves' ophthalmopathy and Graves' hyperthyroidism. CDR3 length: 13 amino acids. CDR1 is SQVTM, CDR2 ANQGSEA, per germline. TCR beta CDR3 regions were amplified from RNA transcripts. RT-PCR with HTBI primers came first, then second-round multiplex PCR. TCRdb independently ran MiXCR on the multiplex PCR reads; one entry per CDR3 protein. Of some 360,000 distinct CDR3 sequences listed, approximately 17% are singletons. Included hyperthyroidism patients were aged 18 to 65 and newly diagnosed (under 2 months' duration). The TCR sequence derives from an adult woman with stable Graves' hyperthyroidism. The sample taken for sequencing was peripheral blood. The V gene is TRBV29-1, the J gene TRBJ2-3; possibly TRBD2 for D (6 bases). Written as DNA, the CDR3 is TGCGTTATCCAGGGACTCGGCACAGATACGCAGTATTTT. Its protein is CVIQGLGTDTQYF.